These 18 T cell receptor beta chains were sequenced from one sample in a study of cytomegalovirus exposure and HLA in healthy donors. Assay used: immunoSEQ multiplex PCR; TCRdb lists only in-frame clones, some missing. This table has 200,000 or so clones, 84% appearing once. The sequencing input was PBMCs. Source of these receptors: a man in his late teens or twenties in good health and CMV-seropositive.

The J gene is TRBJ2-7, the V gene TRBV27, with a possible D match to TRBD1 (5 bases). Trimming took off 7 bases at V and 3 bases at J, with 7 bases between the two ends. The CDR3 has 11 residues. Germline CDR1 reads MNHEY; CDR2 reads SMNVEV (reference sequence). CDR3 nucleotide sequence: TGTGCCAGCACGGACAACTACGAGCAGTACTTC. Translating gives CASTDNYEQYF.

The V gene is TRBV28, the J gene TRBJ2-3, with 9 bases identical to TRBD1. The J segment lost 0 bases and the V segment lost 6 bases, leaving 4 bases of the junction unmatched. Germline values: CDR1 MDHEN, CDR2 SYDVKM. CDR3 length: 15 residues. CDR3 protein: CASSKDRGSTDTQYF. The CDR3 coding sequence is TGTGCCAGCAGCAAAGACAGGGGGAGCACAGATACGCAGTATTTT.

This clone was detected once. The J gene is TRBJ2-3, the V gene TRBV7-9; 7 bases align to TRBD1. With V trimmed by 5 bases and J by 1 base, 3 bases remained unmatched. CDR3 length equals 14 residues. Looked up from germline, CDR1 is SEHNR and CDR2 is FQNEAQ (reference sequence). The CDR3: CASSPDRGTDTQYF. The DNA of the CDR3 is TGTGCCAGCAGCCCCGACAGGGGCACAGATACGCAGTATTTT.

This chain uses TRBV13 with TRBJ2-1; 7 nucleotides line up with TRBD2. This CDR3 is built from 15 residues. Germline CDR1 PRHDT, CDR2 FYEKMQ (reference sequence). V lost 0 bases to trimming and J lost 4 bases; unmatched junction nucleotides: 3. The CDR3 sequence is CASSLGVAGYNEQFF. In DNA form, the CDR3 reads TGTGCCAGCAGCTTAGGGGTAGCGGGTTACAATGAGCAGTTCTTC.

The sample holds one count of this clone. The rearrangement links TRBV11-3 to TRBJ1-1; no clear D gene. Germline assignment: CDR1 SGHNT and CDR2 YENEEA. This CDR3 region has 14 residues. V was cut by 0 bases and J by 0 bases, with 5 bases left in between. The CDR3 spells CASSLDRVNTEAFF. In DNA, the CDR3 is TGTGCCAGCAGCTTAGATCGGGTGAACACTGAAGCTTTCTTT.

V and J are TRBV7-8 and TRBJ2-2; the match to TRBD2 covers 12 bases. This CDR3 has 17 amino acids. Germline assignment: CDR1 SGHVS and CDR2 FQNEAQ. The trim removed 5 bases at V and 4 bases at J, leaving 8 bases unmatched. The DNA for the CDR3 is TGTGCCAGCAGCCCGCCGGGACTAGCGGGCTTCACCGGGGAGCTGTTTTTT. Translation gives CASSPPGLAGFTGELFF.

The chain recombines TRBV9 with TRBJ2-3, with 9 bases aligning to TRBD2. This CDR3 spans 17 amino acids. Germline V CDR1 and CDR2: SGDLS, YYNGEE. With V trimmed by 0 bases and J by 2 bases, 7 bases remained unmatched. The CDR3 DNA reads as TGTGCCAGCAGCGTAGCTGATAGCGGGAGACCCACAGATACGCAGTATTTT. Translating it yields CASSVADSGRPTDTQYF.

The J gene is TRBJ2-7, the V gene TRBV7-8, with 11 bases lining up with TRBD2. This CDR3 spans 15 amino acids. Unmatched junction bases numbered 5, after V lost 3 bases and J lost 4 bases. Per the germline V gene, CDR1 is SGHVS and CDR2 is FQNEAQ. Here the CDR3 reads CASSFRLAGIYEQYF. CDR3 DNA: TGTGCCAGCAGCTTTAGACTAGCGGGAATTTACGAGCAGTACTTC.

V and J are TRBV11-2 and TRBJ2-7, with TRBD2 identical over 8 bases. V shed 1 base and J 2 bases; nucleotides not matched to a gene: 16. Germline V gives CDR1 SGHAT, CDR2 FQNNGV. The CDR3 runs 19 residues. This CDR3 is CASSLGGSGRFFPAYEQYF. The DNA of the CDR3 is TGTGCCAGCAGCTTAGGAGGCAGCGGGAGATTTTTTCCAGCCTACGAGCAGTACTTC.

The count of this clone is one. The chain is built from TRBV5-6 and TRBJ2-1, with 10 bases lining up with TRBD2. V lost 0 bases and J lost 10; bases outside the gene matches: 7. Germline V gene lookup returns CDR1 SGHDT and CDR2 YYEEEE. CDR3 length: 15 amino acids. CDR3 nucleotide sequence: TGTGCCAGCAGCTTGGGCCAGCGGGAGGGGTGGGAGCAGTTCTTC. It is translated as CASSLGQREGWEQFF.

The chain carries TRBV19 and TRBJ2-4; D unclear. Looked up from germline, CDR1 is LNHDA and CDR2 is SQIVND (reference sequence). The CDR3 has 14 amino acids. V was trimmed by 3 bases and J by 3 bases, leaving 9 bases between them. The CDR3 nucleotides read TGTGCCAGTAGTATTGGCGCGGTCAAAAACATTCAGTACTTC. It encodes CASSIGAVKNIQYF.

The chain recombines TRBV19 with TRBJ1-2, with 7 bases that match TRBD1. CDR3 length equals 15 residues. Germline V gives CDR1 LNHDA, CDR2 SQIVND (reference sequence). V lost 3 bases and J lost 2; bases outside the gene matches: 6. The CDR3 here is CASSMTGNQNYGYTF. CDR3 bases: TGTGCCAGTAGTATGACAGGGAATCAGAACTATGGCTACACCTTC.

This chain links TRBV6-1 with TRBJ2-7, with 10 bases matching TRBD2. Germline trimming cut 8 bases from V and 2 bases from J; bases unmatched to any gene: 6. Per germline, CDR1 MNHNS and CDR2 SASEGT. The CDR3 is 14 residues long. Written as DNA, the CDR3 is TGTGCCAGCCGTACGGGACTAGCGACCTACGAGCAGTACTTC. As protein: CASRTGLATYEQYF.

CDR3 protein: CASSFGGANEQFF. For the CDR3, the DNA is TGTGCCAGCAGCTTCGGAGGGGCGAATGAGCAGTTCTTC. V usage is TRBV7-7 and J usage is TRBJ2-1; the D gene is possibly TRBD2 (6 bases). The CDR3 covers 13 residues. Germline lookup yields CDR1 SSHAT and CDR2 FNYEAQ (reference sequence). With 3 bases removed from V and 7 bases from J, the gap between germline ends came to 10 bases.

V gene TRBV27 combines with J gene TRBJ2-3; D is perhaps TRBD1 (6 bases). V was trimmed by 8 bases and J by 4 bases, leaving 10 bases between them. The germline V gene has CDR1 MNHEY and CDR2 SMNVEV (reference sequence). The CDR3 loop spans 12 amino acids. The CDR3 here is CASHRVADTQYF. The CDR3 DNA follows: TGTGCCAGCCACAGGGTCGCAGATACGCAGTATTTT.

The chain carries TRBV9 and TRBJ2-6; 12 bases agree with TRBD2. After removal of 4 bases from V and 0 bases from J, the junction contained 8 bases not matched to a gene. The CDR3 runs 19 residues. The germline V gene has CDR1 SGDLS and CDR2 YYNGEE. CDR3 sequence reads: CASSPGLAGLSSGANVLTF. In DNA, the CDR3 is TGTGCCAGCAGCCCCGGACTAGCGGGACTAAGCTCTGGGGCCAACGTCCTGACTTTC.

This clone has only a few counts. This chain uses TRBV19 with TRBJ2-2; D call uncertain. Trimming stripped 3 bases from V and 1 base from J, with 3 bases between. Germline CDR1 LNHDA, CDR2 SQIVND (reference sequence). The CDR3 extends over 13 amino acids. This CDR3 reads CASSIGNTGELFF. CDR3 nucleotides: TGTGCCAGTAGTATCGGGAACACCGGGGAGCTGTTTTTT.

This clone showed up just once. This sequence joins TRBV4-1 and TRBJ2-1; 13 nucleotides agree with TRBD2. Germline CDR1 reads MGHRA; CDR2 reads YSYEKL. This CDR3 spans 17 amino acids. With 0 bases clipped from V and 7 bases from J, the junction kept 6 bases outside the gene matches. CDR3: CASSQEGTSGNKNEQFF. CDR3 nucleotides: TGCGCCAGCAGCCAAGAAGGGACTAGCGGGAATAAAAATGAGCAGTTCTTC.